This entry features one T cell receptor beta chain sequence. TCRdb's copy holds only in-frame clones and misses some; the assay was immunoSEQ multiplex PCR. The table has fewer than 450,000 clones, 88% seen once. This CDR3 comprises 10 residues. From germline, CDR1 is SNHLY and CDR2 FYNNEI. The ends lost 6 bases at V and 12 bases at J; junction bases unmatched: 3. The data were obtained in a study of blood T cell repertoires in COVID-19. Overall study context: PBMCs, B-cell-depleted T cells, or T cells provided the cDNA or gDNA that made up the material.

The chain employs TRBV2 and TRBJ1-2; 8 bases are shared with TRBD1. The sequencing sample was made of PBMCs or T cells enriched from blood (not recorded which). The TCR comes from a woman under 30 who had recovered from COVID-19. CDR3 coding DNA: TGTGCCAGCAGCTACAGGGGGAACACCTTC. Encoded protein: CASSYRGNTF.